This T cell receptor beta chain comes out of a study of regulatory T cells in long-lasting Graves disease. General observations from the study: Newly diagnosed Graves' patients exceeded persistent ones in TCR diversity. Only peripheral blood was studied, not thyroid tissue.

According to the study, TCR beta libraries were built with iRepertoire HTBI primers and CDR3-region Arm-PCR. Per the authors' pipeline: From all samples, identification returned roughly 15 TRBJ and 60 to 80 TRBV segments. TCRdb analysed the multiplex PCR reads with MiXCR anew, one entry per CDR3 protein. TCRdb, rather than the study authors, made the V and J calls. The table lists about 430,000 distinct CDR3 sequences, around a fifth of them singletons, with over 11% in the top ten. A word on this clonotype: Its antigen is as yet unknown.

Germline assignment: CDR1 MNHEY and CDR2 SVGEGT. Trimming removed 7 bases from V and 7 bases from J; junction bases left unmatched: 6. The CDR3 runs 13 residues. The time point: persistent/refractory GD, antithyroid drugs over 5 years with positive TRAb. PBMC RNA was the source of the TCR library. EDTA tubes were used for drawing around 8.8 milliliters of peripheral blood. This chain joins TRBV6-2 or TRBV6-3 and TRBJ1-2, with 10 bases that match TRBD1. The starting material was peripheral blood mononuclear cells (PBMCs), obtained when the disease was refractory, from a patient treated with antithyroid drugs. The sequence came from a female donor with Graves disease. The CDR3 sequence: CASTSGQGSGYTF. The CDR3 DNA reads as TGTGCCAGCACCTCGGGACAGGGGTCTGGCTACACCTTC.